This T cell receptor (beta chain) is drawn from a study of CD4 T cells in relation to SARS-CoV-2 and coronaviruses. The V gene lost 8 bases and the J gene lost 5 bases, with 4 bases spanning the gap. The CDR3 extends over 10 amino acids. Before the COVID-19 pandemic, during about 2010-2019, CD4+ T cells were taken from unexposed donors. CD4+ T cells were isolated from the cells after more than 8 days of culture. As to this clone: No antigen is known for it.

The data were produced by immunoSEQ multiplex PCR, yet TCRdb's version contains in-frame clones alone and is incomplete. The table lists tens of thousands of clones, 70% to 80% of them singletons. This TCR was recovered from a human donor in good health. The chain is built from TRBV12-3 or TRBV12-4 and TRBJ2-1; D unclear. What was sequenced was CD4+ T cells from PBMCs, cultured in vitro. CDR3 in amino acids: CASGNNEQFF. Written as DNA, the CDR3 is TGTGCCAGCGGTAACAATGAGCAGTTCTTC.